This TCR beta chain was found in a study of T cells in narcolepsy. The wider study: Donors had narcolepsy type 1 or type 2, or were healthy controls.

The CDR3 contains 16 residues. Looked up from germline, CDR1 is SGHAT and CDR2 is FQNNGV. The ends lost 6 bases at V and 2 bases at J; junction bases unmatched: 8. Clones were read by immunoSEQ multiplex PCR, and TCRdb kept only the in-frame ones, dropping some. The data hold some 25,000 clones, with 75% to 90% observed a single time. This clone was observed once. Its antigen is unknown. Overall study results and limits: Autoreactive clonotypes reportedly recurred in blood of same and different patients, not controls. No autoreactive T cell clone sequences appeared in some memory CD4+ repertoires. Same-patient CSF and blood CD4+ T cell clonotypes included HCRT-specific and TRIB2-specific autoreactive ones.

This chain uses TRBV11-2 with TRBJ1-1, with 11 nucleotides matching TRBD1. The TCR originated in a human donor with narcolepsy. The sequencing input was CD45RA- memory CD4+ T cells from PBMCs. The CDR3 protein is CASRVGTGGGNTEAFF. The CDR3 coding sequence is TGTGCCAGCAGGGTCGGGACAGGGGGAGGTAACACTGAAGCTTTCTTT.